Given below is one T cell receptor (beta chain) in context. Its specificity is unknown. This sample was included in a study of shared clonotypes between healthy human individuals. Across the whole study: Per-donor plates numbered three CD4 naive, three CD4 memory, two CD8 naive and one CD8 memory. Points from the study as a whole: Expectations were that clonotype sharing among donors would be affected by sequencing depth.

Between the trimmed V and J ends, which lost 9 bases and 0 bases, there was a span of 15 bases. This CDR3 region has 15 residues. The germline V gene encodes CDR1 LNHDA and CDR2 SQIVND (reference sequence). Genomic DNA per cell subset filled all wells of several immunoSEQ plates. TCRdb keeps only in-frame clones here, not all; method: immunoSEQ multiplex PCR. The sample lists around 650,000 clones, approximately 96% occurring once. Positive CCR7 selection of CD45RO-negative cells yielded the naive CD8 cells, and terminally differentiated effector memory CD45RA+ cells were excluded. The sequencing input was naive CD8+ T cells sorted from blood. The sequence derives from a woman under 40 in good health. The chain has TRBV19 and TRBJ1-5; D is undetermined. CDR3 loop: CASRLTIYSNQPQHF. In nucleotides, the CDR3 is TGTGCCAGCCGATTGACAATTTATAGCAATCAGCCCCAGCATTTT.